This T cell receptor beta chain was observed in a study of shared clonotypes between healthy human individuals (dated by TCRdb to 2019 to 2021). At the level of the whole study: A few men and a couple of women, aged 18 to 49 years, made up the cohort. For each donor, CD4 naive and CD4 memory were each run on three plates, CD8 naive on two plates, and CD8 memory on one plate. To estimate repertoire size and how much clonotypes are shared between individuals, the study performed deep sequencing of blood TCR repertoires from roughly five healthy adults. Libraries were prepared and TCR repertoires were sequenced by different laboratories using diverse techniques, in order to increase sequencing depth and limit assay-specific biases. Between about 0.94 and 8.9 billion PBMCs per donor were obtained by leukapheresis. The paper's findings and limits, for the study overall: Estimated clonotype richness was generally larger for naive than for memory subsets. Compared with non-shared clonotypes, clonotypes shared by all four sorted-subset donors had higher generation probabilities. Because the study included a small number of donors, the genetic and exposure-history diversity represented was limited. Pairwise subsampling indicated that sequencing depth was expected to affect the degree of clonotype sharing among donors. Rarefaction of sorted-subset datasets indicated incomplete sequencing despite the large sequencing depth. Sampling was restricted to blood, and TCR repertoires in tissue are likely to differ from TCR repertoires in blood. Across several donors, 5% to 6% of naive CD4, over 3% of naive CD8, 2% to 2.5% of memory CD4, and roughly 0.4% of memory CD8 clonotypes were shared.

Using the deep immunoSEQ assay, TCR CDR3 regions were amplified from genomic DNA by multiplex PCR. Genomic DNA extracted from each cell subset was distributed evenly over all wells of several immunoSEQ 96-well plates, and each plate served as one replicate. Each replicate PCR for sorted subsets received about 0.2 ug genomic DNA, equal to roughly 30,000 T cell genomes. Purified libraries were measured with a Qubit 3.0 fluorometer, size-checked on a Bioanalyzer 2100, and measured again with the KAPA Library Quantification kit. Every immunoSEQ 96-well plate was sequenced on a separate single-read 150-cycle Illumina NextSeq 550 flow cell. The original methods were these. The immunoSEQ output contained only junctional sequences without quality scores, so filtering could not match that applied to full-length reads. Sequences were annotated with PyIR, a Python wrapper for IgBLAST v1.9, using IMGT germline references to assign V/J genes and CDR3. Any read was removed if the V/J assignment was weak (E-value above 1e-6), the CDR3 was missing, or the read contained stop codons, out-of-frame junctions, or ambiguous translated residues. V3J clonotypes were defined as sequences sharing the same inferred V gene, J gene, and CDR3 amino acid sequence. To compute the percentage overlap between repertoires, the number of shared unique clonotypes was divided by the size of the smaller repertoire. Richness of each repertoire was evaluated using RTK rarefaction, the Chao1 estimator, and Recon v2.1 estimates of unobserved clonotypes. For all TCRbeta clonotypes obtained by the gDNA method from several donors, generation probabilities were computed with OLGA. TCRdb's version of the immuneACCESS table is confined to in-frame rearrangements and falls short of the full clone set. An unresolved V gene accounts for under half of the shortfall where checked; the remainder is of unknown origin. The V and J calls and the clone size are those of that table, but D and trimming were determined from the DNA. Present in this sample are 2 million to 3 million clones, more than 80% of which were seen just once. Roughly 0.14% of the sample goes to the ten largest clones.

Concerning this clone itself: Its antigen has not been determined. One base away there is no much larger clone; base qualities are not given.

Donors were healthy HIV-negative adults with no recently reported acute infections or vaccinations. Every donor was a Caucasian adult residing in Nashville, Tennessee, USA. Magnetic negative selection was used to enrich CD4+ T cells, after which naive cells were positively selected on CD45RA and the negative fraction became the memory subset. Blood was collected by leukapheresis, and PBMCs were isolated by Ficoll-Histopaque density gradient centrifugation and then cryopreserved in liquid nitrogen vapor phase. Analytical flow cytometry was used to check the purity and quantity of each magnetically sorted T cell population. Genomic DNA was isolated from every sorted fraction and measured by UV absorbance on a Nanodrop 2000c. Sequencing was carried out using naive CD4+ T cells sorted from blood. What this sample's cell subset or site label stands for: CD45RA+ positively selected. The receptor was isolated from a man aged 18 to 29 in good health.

The CDR3 sequence is CASSYSLSGTGEQYF. DNA sequence: TGTGCCAGCAGTTACTCGTTATCGGGAACTGGCGAGCAGTACTTC. In this chain, TRBV6-6 is recombined with TRBJ2-7; TRBD2 could be the D gene, as 5 bases match. The germline V gene (reference sequence) provides CDR1 MNHNY and CDR2 SVGAGI. The germline ends are 15 bases apart after V is trimmed by 0 bases and J by 6 bases. The CDR3, from cysteine to phenylalanine, totals 15 residues. The sequence is cut down to CDR3 DNA, 45 bases in frame from base 1.